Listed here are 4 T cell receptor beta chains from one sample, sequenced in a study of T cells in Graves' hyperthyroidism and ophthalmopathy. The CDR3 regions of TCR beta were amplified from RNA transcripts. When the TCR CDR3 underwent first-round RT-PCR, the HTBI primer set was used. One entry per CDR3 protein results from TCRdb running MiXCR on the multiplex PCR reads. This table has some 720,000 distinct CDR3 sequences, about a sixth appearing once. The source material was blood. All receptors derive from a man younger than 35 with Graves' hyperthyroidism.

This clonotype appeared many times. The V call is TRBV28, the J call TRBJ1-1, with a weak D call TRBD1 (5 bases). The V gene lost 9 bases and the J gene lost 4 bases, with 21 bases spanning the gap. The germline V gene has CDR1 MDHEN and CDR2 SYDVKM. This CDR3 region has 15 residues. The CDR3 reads CASLPYSGFVTEAFF. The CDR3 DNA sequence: TGTGCCAGTCTACCCTACTCAGGGTTCGTCACTGAAGCTTTCTTT. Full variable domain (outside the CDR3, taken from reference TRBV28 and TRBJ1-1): DVKVTQSSRYLVKRTGEKVFLECVQDMDHENMFWYRQDPGLGLRLIYFSYDVKMKEKGDIPEGYSVSREKKERFSLILESASTNQTSMYLCASLPYSGFVTEAFFGQGTRLTVV.

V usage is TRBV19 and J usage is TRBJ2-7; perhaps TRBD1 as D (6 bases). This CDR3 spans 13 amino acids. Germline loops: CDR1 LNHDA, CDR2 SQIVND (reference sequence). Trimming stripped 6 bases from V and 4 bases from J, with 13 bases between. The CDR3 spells CASSPGAKYEQYF. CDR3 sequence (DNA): TGTGCCAGTAGCCCAGGGGCTAAATACGAGCAGTACTTC.

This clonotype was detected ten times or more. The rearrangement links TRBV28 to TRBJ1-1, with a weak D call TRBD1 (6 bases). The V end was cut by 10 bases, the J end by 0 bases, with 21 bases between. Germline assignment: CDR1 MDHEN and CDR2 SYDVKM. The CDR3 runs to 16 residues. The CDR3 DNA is TGTGCCACCAGGTGGGACACTGGAGGGATGAACACTGAAGCTTTCTTT. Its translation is CATRWDTGGMNTEAFF.

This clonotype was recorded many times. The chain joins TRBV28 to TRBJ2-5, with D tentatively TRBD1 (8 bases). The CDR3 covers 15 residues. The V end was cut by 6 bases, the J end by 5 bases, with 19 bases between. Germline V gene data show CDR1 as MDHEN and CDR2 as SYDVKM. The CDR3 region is CASSRTGRERETQYF. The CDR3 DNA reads TGTGCCAGCAGCCGGACAGGGAGGGAGAGGGAGACCCAGTACTTC. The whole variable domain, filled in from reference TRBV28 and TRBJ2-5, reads DVKVTQSSRYLVKRTGEKVFLECVQDMDHENMFWYRQDPGLGLRLIYFSYDVKMKEKGDIPEGYSVSREKKERFSLILESASTNQTSMYLCASSRTGRERETQYFGPGTRLLVL.